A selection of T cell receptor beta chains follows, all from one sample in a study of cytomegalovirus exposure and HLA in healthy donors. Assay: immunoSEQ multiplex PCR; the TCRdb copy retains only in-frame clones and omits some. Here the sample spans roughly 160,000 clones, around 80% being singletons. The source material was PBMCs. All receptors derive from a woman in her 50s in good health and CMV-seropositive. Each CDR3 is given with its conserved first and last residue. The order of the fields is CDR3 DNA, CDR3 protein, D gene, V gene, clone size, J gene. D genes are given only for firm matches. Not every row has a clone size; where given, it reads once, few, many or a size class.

DNA: TGTGCCAGCAGCTTGAGCGGGAGTGCAGAGACCCAGTACTTC; CDR3: CASSLSGSAETQYF; D: TRBD2; V: TRBV9; size: .; J: TRBJ2-5
DNA: TGCGCCAGCAGCTTGGATGGGCGGGGGATCTACGAGCAGTACTTC; CDR3: CASSLDGRGIYEQYF; D: TRBD2; V: TRBV5-1; size: .; J: TRBJ2-7
DNA: TGTGCCAGTAGTATAGAGCGGCAGGGGGATGGAAAACTGTTTTTT; CDR3: CASSIERQGDGKLFF; D: TRBD1; V: TRBV19; size: .; J: TRBJ1-4
DNA: TGTGCCAGTGCGAGTTCTCGGTTGAGCAATCAGCCCCAGCATTTT; CDR3: CASASSRLSNQPQHF; D: .; V: TRBV19; size: .; J: TRBJ1-5
DNA: TGTGCCAGCAGCTCGACAGGGACGGTGGATACGCAGTATTTT; CDR3: CASSSTGTVDTQYF; D: TRBD1; V: TRBV7-3; size: .; J: TRBJ2-3
DNA: TGTGCCAGTAGTAACGGACAGACCAGCTCCTACAATGAGCAGTTCTTC; CDR3: CASSNGQTSSYNEQFF; D: .; V: TRBV19; size: few; J: TRBJ2-1
DNA: TGTGCCAGCAGCTTGGCTCTCCGGACACTAGCGAAGACGAATGAGCAGTTCTTC; CDR3: CASSLALRTLAKTNEQFF; D: TRBD2; V: TRBV5-4; size: .; J: TRBJ2-1
DNA: TGCGCCAGCAGCCCACAGGGGGCCGACTATGGCTACACCTTC; CDR3: CASSPQGADYGYTF; D: TRBD1; V: TRBV5-1; size: .; J: TRBJ1-2
DNA: TGTGCCAGCAGCTTAGTAGAGCTCGGTTATGGCTACACCTTC; CDR3: CASSLVELGYGYTF; D: .; V: TRBV11-2; size: once; J: TRBJ1-2
DNA: TGTGCCAGCAGCTCGCTAAACTCTGGGGCCAACGTCCTGACTTTC; CDR3: CASSSLNSGANVLTF; D: .; V: TRBV7-9; size: .; J: TRBJ2-6
DNA: TGTGCCAGCAGTTTCAGCAGGCAAGAGACCCAGTACTTC; CDR3: CASSFSRQETQYF; D: .; V: TRBV27; size: .; J: TRBJ2-5
DNA: TGTGCCAGCAGCCCCGGACAGGCTAGGGGCTACACCTTC; CDR3: CASSPGQARGYTF; D: TRBD1; V: TRBV7-2; size: .; J: TRBJ1-2
DNA: TGTGCCAGCAGCTTGGGGGCGGGAGCTCCCCCCTACGAGCAGTACTTC; CDR3: CASSLGAGAPPYEQYF; D: TRBD2; V: TRBV5-5; size: once; J: TRBJ2-7
DNA: TGCGCCAGCAGCTTACAACCCGAGACAGAGTTCGTCTCTGGGGCCAACGGCCTGACTTTC; CDR3: CASSLQPETEFVSGANGLTF; D: .; V: TRBV5-1; size: .; J: TRBJ2-6
DNA: TGTGCCAGCAGCATACTACAGGGTTCGGGCTCTGGAAACACCATATATTTT; CDR3: CASSILQGSGSGNTIYF; D: .; V: TRBV11-2; size: few; J: TRBJ1-3
DNA: TGTGCCAGCAGCCTGACTAGCGGGGGGACTGGGGCCAACGGCCTGACTTTC; CDR3: CASSLTSGGTGANGLTF; D: TRBD2; V: TRBV6-4; size: .; J: TRBJ2-6
DNA: TGTGCCAGCAGCTATGGGCGGGAGGGAAGCACAGATACGCAGTATTTT; CDR3: CASSYGREGSTDTQYF; D: TRBD2; V: TRBV5-4; size: .; J: TRBJ2-3
DNA: TGTGCCAGCAATAGTAACACCGGGGAGCTGTTTTTT; CDR3: CASNSNTGELFF; D: .; V: TRBV2; size: .; J: TRBJ2-2
DNA: TGTGCCTGGAGTGGAGGGCAGGGGGGTAGTTTCTTCTACGAGCAGTACTTC; CDR3: CAWSGGQGGSFFYEQYF; D: .; V: TRBV30; size: .; J: TRBJ2-7
DNA: TGTGCCAGCAGCTTAGTCAGGGGATTAGGTTATGAAAAACTGTTTTTT; CDR3: CASSLVRGLGYEKLFF; D: .; V: TRBV7-2; size: once; J: TRBJ1-4
DNA: TGTGCCAGCAGCTTGTCACGGGGGGCTGGCAATCAGCCCCAGCATTTT; CDR3: CASSLSRGAGNQPQHF; D: .; V: TRBV5-6; size: .; J: TRBJ1-5
DNA: TGTGCCAGCAGTTACTCCATCCAGCCCCAGCATTTT; CDR3: CASSYSIQPQHF; D: .; V: TRBV6-6; size: .; J: TRBJ1-5
DNA: TGTGCTACGGGGGGGGGAGGGAGGGTCACTGAAGCTTTCTTT; CDR3: CATGGGGRVTEAFF; D: .; V: TRBV12-5; size: .; J: TRBJ1-1
DNA: TGCGCCAGCAGGACGGGACAGGGATCCTACGAGCAGTACTTC; CDR3: CASRTGQGSYEQYF; D: TRBD1; V: TRBV5-1; size: .; J: TRBJ2-7